This T cell receptor (beta chain) was identified in a study of T-cell memory formation after mild COVID-19. V shed 4 bases, J shed 2 bases, and the junction held 9 bases outside the gene matches. Germline V gene data show CDR1 as DFQATT and CDR2 as SNEGSKA (reference sequence). The CDR3 sequence is 15 residues long. Study-level points and caveats: Among contracting clones, CD4+ were mainly CM/EM and CD8+ enriched in EMRA.

TCR alpha and TCR beta cDNA libraries carrying sample barcodes and UMIs came from 5'RACE with constant-segment primers. TCRdb called the 5' RACE reads again in MiXCR, with one record for every CDR3 protein. The data show approximately 210,000 distinct CDR3 sequences, about 10% seen once. About this clonotype itself: The antigen remains undetermined.

This sequence joins TRBV20-1 and TRBJ2-5; 8 nucleotides line up with TRBD1. The sequenced sample was PBMCs or a T cell subset sorted from them (not recorded which). The clonotype comes from a young man who had mild COVID-19 (a few samples of this study predate the infection). Cell type and time point are not known. The CDR3 here is CSATQSTGAQETQYF. For the CDR3, the DNA is TGCAGTGCTACCCAATCGACAGGGGCACAAGAGACCCAGTACTTC.